The present TCR beta chain was sequenced within a study of sequential checkpoint blockade in melanoma. Across the study: First-line arms were nivolumab then ipilimumab, or the reverse, randomized 1:1. Both treatment sequences were followed by maintenance nivolumab.

Libraries were prepared by immunoSEQ multiplex PCR; TCRdb keeps only in-frame clonotypes and omits some of them. The data contain over 15,000 clones, roughly 66% of them singletons. Treatment indicated: randomized to nivolumab then ipilimumab (arm A) or the reverse (arm B). Patients had received no earlier DNA-damaging chemotherapy. PBMC sorting kept live CD3+CD8+ cells without CD19 or CD56. The CDR3 is made up of 16 amino acids. Germline lookup yields CDR1 SGHNT and CDR2 YYREEE (reference sequence). Concerning this clone: One end of the junction varies from germline; a read error may be responsible. The same CDR3 also results from other DNA sequences found in this sample.

The TCR comes from a human donor with melanoma. The chain couples TRBV5-4 to TRBJ2-7; D ambiguous. The sequencing here drew on CD8+ T cells sorted from blood (inferred from file names), taken from a patient given nivolumab and ipilimumab in sequence. The CDR3 protein is CASSLILFPVGYEQYF. Written as DNA, the CDR3 is TGTGCTAGCAGCTTGATACTCTTCCCGGTTGGTTACGAGCAGTACTTC.